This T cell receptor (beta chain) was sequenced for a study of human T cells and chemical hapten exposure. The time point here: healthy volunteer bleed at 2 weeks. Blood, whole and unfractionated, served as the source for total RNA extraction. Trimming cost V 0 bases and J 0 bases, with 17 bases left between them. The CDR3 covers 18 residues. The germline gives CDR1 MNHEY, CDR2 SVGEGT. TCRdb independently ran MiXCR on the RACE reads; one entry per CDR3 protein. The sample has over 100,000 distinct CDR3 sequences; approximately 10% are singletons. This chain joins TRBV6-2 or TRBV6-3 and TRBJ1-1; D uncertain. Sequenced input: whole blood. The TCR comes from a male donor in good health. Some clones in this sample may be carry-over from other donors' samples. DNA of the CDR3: TGTGCCAGCAGTTACTCCCTTTTTTTGAGACGAATGAACACTGAAGCTTTCTTT. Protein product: CASSYSLFLRRMNTEAFF.